The 5 T cell receptor beta chains below all came from one sample that was sequenced in a study of blood T cell repertoires in COVID-19 (dated by TCRdb to 2019 to 2021). Library construction relied on the immunoSEQ multiplex PCR assay. This is the immuneACCESS table as TCRdb keeps it, with only in-frame sequences that have V and J called. A part of the clones is gone; compared with another copy, unresolved V genes explain less than half, and the rest is unexplained. The sample table shows 300,000 to 450,000 clones, and approximately 89% are seen once. Roughly 1.4% of the sample is held by the ten biggest clonotypes. Sequenced input: PBMCs or T cells enriched from blood (not recorded which). These receptors were obtained from a young man who had recovered from COVID-19.

V usage is TRBV6-5 and J usage is TRBJ1-1; 10 bases map to TRBD1. Germline V CDR1 and CDR2: MNHEY, SVGAGI. The CDR3 consists of 15 residues. With V trimmed by 6 bases and J by 9 bases, 13 bases remained unmatched. The CDR3 reads CASSPTGGGLLKAFF. The CDR3 DNA reads as TGTGCCAGCAGCCCGACAGGGGGCGGGCTCCTTAAAGCTTTCTTT.

CDR3 in amino acids: CASGRTGLGNQPQHF. CDR3 bases: TGTGCTAGTGGTAGGACAGGGTTGGGCAATCAGCCCCAGCATTTT. The rearrangement uses TRBV12-5 and TRBJ1-5; 8 bases align to TRBD1. Germline V lookup: CDR1 LGHNT, CDR2 FRNRAP. This CDR3 spans 15 amino acids. Trimming cost V 5 bases and J 2 bases; bases outside gene matches: 5.

V usage is TRBV3-1 (or the pseudogene TRBV3-2) and J usage is TRBJ2-3; TRBD2 matches at 13 bases. The CDR3 loop spans 16 amino acids. J gave up 7 bases and V 0 bases, and 4 bases lay outside the gene matches. Germline-derived CDR1 and CDR2 are LGHDT and YNNKEL (reference sequence). The CDR3: CASSQETSGGRNTQYF. For the CDR3, the DNA is TGTGCCAGCAGCCAAGAGACTAGCGGGGGGCGGAATACGCAGTATTTT.

V usage is TRBV19 and J usage is TRBJ2-2, with TRBD1 identical over 8 bases. The germline V gene encodes CDR1 LNHDA and CDR2 SQIVND (reference sequence). There are 15 residues in the CDR3. Trimming took 5 bases from V and 4 from J; bases not matched to a gene: 6. The CDR3 sequence: CASSSRTGITGELFF. CDR3 coding DNA: TGTGCCAGTAGTTCTAGGACAGGGATCACCGGGGAGCTGTTTTTT.

The gene calls are TRBV4-2 and TRBJ1-1; 10 bases agree with TRBD1. This CDR3 comprises 14 residues. Germline V CDR1 and CDR2: LGHNA, YNFKEQ. With 5 bases clipped from V and 4 bases from J, the junction kept 4 bases outside the gene matches. CDR3 nucleotides: TGTGCCAGCAGCTACGGACAGGGGGGCACTGAAGCTTTCTTT. It codes for CASSYGQGGTEAFF.